What follows are 10 T cell receptor beta chains derived from one specimen sequenced in a study of blood T cell repertoires in COVID-19. Some clones are missing from TCRdb's copy, which holds only in-frame ones; the method was immunoSEQ multiplex PCR. This table has roughly 150,000 clones, around 85% appearing once. Sequenced: PBMCs or T cells enriched from blood (not recorded which). All receptors come from a woman aged 40-49 years with acute COVID-19.

This clone was counted a single time. The rearrangement links TRBV7-9 to TRBJ1-2; D is possibly TRBD1 (5 bases). V lost 2 bases, J lost 6 bases, and 10 bases lay in between. The germline CDR1 and CDR2 sequences are SEHNR and FQNEAQ (reference sequence). The CDR3 is made up of 13 amino acids. The DNA of the CDR3 is TGTGCCAGCAGCTTATCAGGGTACGATGGCTACACCTTC. It is translated as CASSLSGYDGYTF.

The V gene is TRBV6-6, the J gene TRBJ1-4, with D perhaps TRBD1 (5 bases). This CDR3 comprises 13 residues. Per germline, CDR1 MNHNY and CDR2 SVGAGI (reference sequence). With 9 bases removed from V and 4 bases from J, the gap between germline ends came to 12 bases. This CDR3 is CASEQENNEKLFF. In nucleotides, the CDR3 is TGTGCCAGTGAACAGGAGAATAATGAAAAACTGTTTTTT.

This clone was seen only once. The chain uses TRBV27 and TRBJ1-2, with TRBD1 as a possible D gene (6 bases). There are 15 residues in the CDR3. Germline lookup yields CDR1 MNHEY and CDR2 SMNVEV (reference sequence). Trimming took 2 bases from V and 2 from J, leaving 12 bases between them. Here the CDR3 reads CASSLQQGWNYGYTF. CDR3 nucleotide sequence: TGTGCCAGCAGTTTACAACAGGGTTGGAACTATGGCTACACCTTC.

J is TRBJ2-1 and V is TRBV3-1 (or the pseudogene TRBV3-2); TRBD2 agrees at 10 bases. This CDR3 region has 14 residues. V shed 3 bases, J shed 7 bases, and the junction held 3 bases outside the gene matches. Germline lookup yields CDR1 LGHDT and CDR2 YNNKEL (reference sequence). Here the CDR3 DNA reads TGTGCCAGCAGCCAGGGACTAGCGAAGAATGAGCAGTTCTTC. Protein: CASSQGLAKNEQFF.

The chain joins TRBV2 to TRBJ2-1; possible D gene TRBD2, 6 bases. The germline gives CDR1 SNHLY, CDR2 FYNNEI. The CDR3 covers 15 residues. V was shortened by 4 bases and J by 1 base, with 11 bases between the two germline ends. The CDR3 DNA is TGTGCCAGCAGTGCAGCGGGCCTATCCTACAATGAGCAGTTCTTC. Translation gives CASSAAGLSYNEQFF.

The CDR3 loop reads CASSEGGATNEKLFF. CDR3 in DNA: TGTGCCAGCAGTGAAGGCGGTGCAACTAATGAAAAACTGTTTTTT. The V and J genes are TRBV2 and TRBJ1-4, with D unclear. Per germline, CDR1 SNHLY and CDR2 FYNNEI. The CDR3 extends over 15 amino acids. V was cut by 1 base and J by 0 bases, with 6 bases left in between.

Turning to this clone: Other DNA sequences in the sample encode the same CDR3. The V and J genes are TRBV2 and TRBJ1-1; 7 nucleotides agree with TRBD1. This CDR3 has 13 residues. The germline gives CDR1 SNHLY, CDR2 FYNNEI. The trim removed 9 bases at V and 1 base at J, leaving 5 bases unmatched. The CDR3 protein is CASRGQTNTEAFF. CDR3 in DNA: TGTGCCAGTAGGGGACAGACGAACACTGAAGCTTTCTTT.

The rearrangement uses TRBV6-1 and TRBJ1-1, with TRBD1 identical over 10 bases. Trimming cost V 1 base and J 11 bases; bases outside gene matches: 7. CDR3 length: 14 residues. The germline gives CDR1 MNHNS, CDR2 SASEGT. For the CDR3, the DNA is TGTGCCAGCAGTGAAGGGGCGACAGGGGGCAGTGCTTTCTTT. It codes for CASSEGATGGSAFF.

The chain has TRBV5-1 and TRBJ2-2, with 7 positions matching TRBD1. CDR3 length: 14 residues. Germline trimming cut 4 bases from V and 9 bases from J; bases unmatched to any gene: 9. CDR1 is SGHRS, CDR2 YFSETQ, per germline. CDR3 residues: CASSEGTAPRELFF. CDR3 in DNA: TGCGCCAGCAGCGAAGGGACAGCCCCCAGGGAGCTGTTTTTT. Full variable domain (remainder filled in from reference TRBV5-1 and TRBJ2-2): KAGVTQTPRYLIKTRGQQVTLSCSPISGHRSVSWYQQTPGQGLQFLFEYFSETQRNKGNFPGRFSGRQFSNSRSEMNVSTLELGDSALYLCASSEGTAPRELFFGEGSRLTVL.

J is TRBJ2-1 and V is TRBV19; unclear D gene. Trimming took 0 bases from V and 3 from J, leaving 6 bases between them. This CDR3 region has 14 residues. The V gene's germline CDR1 is LNHDA and CDR2 SQIVND (reference sequence). In DNA, the CDR3 is TGTGCCAGTAGTATAGATAAATACTACAATGAGCAGTTCTTC. It translates to CASSIDKYYNEQFF.